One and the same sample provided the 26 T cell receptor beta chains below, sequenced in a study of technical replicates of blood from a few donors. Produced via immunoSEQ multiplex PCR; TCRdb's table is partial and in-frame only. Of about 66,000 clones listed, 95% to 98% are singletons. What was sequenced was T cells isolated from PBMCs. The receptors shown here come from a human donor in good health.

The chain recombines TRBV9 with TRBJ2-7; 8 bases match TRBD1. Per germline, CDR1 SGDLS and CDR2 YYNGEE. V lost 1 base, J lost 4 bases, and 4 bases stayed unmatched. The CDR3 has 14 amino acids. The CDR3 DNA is TGTGCCAGCAGCGTAAGAGACAGGGGATACGAGCAGTACTTC. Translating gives CASSVRDRGYEQYF.

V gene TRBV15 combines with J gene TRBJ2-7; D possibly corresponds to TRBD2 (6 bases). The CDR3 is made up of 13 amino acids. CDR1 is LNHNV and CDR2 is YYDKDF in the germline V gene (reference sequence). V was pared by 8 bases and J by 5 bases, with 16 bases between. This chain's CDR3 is CATGDSGNHEQYF. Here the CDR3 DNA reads TGTGCCACCGGGGACTCTGGGAACCACGAGCAGTACTTC.

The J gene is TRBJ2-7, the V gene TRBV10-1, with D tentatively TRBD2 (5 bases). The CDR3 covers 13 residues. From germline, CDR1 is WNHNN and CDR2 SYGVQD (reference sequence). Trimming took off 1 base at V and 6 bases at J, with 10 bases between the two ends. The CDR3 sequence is CASSEWLGGEQYF. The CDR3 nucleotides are TGCGCCAGCAGTGAGTGGTTAGGAGGCGAGCAGTACTTC.

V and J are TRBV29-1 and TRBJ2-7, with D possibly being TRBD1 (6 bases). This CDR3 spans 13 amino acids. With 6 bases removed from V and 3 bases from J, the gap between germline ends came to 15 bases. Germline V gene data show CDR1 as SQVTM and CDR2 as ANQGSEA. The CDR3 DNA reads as TGCAGCGTCCGACCCCGACAGGACTACGAGCAGTACTTC. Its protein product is CSVRPRQDYEQYF.

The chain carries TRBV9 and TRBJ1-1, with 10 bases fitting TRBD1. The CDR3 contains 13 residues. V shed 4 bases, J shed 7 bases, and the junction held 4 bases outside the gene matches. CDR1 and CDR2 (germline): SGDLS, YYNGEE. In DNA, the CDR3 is TGTGCCAGCAGCCCGGGACAGGGGATTGAAGCTTTCTTT. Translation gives CASSPGQGIEAFF.

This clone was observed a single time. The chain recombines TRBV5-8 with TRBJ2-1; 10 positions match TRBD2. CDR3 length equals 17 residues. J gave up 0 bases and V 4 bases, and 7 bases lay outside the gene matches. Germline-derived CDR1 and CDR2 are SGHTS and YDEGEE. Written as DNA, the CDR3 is TGTGCCAGCAGCCCCGGACTAGCGGCGAGCTCCTACAATGAGCAGTTCTTC. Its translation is CASSPGLAASSYNEQFF. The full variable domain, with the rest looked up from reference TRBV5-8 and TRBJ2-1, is EAGVTQSPTHLIKTRGQQATLRCSPISGHTSVYWYQQALGLGLQFLLWYDEGEERNRGNFPPRFSGRQFPNYSSELNVNALELEDSALYLCASSPGLAASSYNEQFFGPGTRLTVL.

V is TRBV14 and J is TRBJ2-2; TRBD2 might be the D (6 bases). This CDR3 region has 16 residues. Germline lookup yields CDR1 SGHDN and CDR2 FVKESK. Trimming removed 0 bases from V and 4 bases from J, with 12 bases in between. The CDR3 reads CASSQDPGSPTGELFF. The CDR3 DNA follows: TGTGCCAGCAGCCAAGATCCCGGGAGTCCCACCGGGGAGCTGTTTTTT.

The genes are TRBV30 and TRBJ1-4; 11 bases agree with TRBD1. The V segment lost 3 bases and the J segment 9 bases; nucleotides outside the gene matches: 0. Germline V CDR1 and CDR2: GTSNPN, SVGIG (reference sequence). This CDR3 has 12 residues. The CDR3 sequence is CAWRDRGQKLFF. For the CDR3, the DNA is TGTGCCTGGAGGGACAGGGGGCAAAAACTGTTTTTT.

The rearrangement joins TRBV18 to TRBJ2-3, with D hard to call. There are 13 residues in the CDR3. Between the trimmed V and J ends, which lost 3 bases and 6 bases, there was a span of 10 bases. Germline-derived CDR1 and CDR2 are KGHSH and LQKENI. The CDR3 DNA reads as TGTGCCAGCTCACCTCTAGTGGTGGATACGCAGTATTTT. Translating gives CASSPLVVDTQYF.

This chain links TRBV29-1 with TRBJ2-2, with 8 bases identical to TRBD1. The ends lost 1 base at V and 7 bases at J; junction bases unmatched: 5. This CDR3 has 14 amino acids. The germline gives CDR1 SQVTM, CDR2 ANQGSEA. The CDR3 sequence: CSVEGTGPNGELFF. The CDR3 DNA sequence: TGCAGCGTTGAAGGGACAGGGCCAAACGGGGAGCTGTTTTTT.

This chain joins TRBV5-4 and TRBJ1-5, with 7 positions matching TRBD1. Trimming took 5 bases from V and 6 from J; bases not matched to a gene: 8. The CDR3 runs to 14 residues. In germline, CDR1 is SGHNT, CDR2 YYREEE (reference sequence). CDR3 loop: CASSIDRDSQPQHF. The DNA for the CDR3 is TGTGCCAGCAGTATCGACAGGGATAGTCAGCCCCAGCATTTT.

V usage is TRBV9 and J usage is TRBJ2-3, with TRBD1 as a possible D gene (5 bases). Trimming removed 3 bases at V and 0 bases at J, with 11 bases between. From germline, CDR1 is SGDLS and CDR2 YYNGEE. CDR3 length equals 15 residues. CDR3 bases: TGTGCCAGCAGCGGTGGGGCAACTAGCACAGATACGCAGTATTTT. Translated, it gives CASSGGATSTDTQYF. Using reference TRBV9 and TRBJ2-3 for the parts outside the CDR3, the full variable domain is DSGVTQTPKHLITATGQRVTLRCSPRSGDLSVYWYQQSLDQGLQFLIQYYNGEERAKGNILERFSAQQFPDLHSELNLSSLELGDSALYFCASSGGATSTDTQYFGPGTRLTVL.

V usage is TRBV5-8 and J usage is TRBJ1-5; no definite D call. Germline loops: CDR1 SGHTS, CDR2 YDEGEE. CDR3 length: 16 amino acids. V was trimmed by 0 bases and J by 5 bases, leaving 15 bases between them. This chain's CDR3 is CASSLDWGVPDQPQHF. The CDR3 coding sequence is TGTGCCAGCAGCTTGGATTGGGGAGTTCCGGATCAGCCCCAGCATTTT.

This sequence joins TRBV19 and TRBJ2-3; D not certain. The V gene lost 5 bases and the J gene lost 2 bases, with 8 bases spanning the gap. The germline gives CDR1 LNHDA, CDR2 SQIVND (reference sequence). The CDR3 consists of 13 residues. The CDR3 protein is CASSELNTDTQYF. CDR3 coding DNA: TGTGCCAGTAGTGAACTCAACACAGATACGCAGTATTTT.

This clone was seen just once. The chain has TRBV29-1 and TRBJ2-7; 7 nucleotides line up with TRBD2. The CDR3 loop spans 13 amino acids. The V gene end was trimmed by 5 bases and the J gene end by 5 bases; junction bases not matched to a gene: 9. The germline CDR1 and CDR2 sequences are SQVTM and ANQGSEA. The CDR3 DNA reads TGCAGCGTTCCTACCTCGGGAGGCAACGAGCAGTACTTC. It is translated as CSVPTSGGNEQYF.

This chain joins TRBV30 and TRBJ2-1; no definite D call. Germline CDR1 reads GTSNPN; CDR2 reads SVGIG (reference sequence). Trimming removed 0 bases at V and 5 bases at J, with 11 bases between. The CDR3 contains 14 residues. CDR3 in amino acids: CAWSVQLKNNEQFF. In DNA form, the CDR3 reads TGTGCCTGGAGTGTACAATTGAAAAACAATGAGCAGTTCTTC. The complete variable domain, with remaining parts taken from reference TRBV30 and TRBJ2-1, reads SQTIHQWPATLVQPVGSPLSLECTVEGTSNPNLYWYRQAAGRGLQLLFYSVGIGQISSEVPQNLSASRPQDRQFILSSKKLLLSDSGFYLCAWSVQLKNNEQFFGPGTRLTVL.

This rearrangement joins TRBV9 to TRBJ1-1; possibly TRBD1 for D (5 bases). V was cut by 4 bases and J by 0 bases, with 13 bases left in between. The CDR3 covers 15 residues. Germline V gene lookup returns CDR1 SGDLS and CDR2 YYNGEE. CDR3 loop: CASSPLGGLNTEAFF. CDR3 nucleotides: TGTGCCAGCAGCCCGTTGGGGGGATTGAACACTGAAGCTTTCTTT.

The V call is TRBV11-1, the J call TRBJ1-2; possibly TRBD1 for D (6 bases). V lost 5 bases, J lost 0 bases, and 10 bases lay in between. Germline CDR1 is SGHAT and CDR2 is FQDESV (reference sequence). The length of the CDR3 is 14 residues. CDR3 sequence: CASSPGQANYGYTF. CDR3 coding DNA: TGTGCCAGCAGCCCGGGACAAGCTAACTATGGCTACACCTTC.

The CDR3 nucleotides read TGTGCCATCAGGGTGGCAGGGGAAAACACTGAAGCTTTCTTT. Its translation: CAIRVAGENTEAFF. The chain is built from TRBV10-3 and TRBJ1-1; a weak D match, TRBD1 (6 bases). The CDR3 loop spans 14 amino acids. Trimming took off 6 bases at V and 2 bases at J, with 13 bases between the two ends. CDR1 ENHRY and CDR2 SYGVKD come from the germline V gene.

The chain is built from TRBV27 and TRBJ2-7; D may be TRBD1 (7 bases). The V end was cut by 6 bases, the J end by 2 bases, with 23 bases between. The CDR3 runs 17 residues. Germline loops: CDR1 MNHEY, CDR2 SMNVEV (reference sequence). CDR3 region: CASRGDFTGDGTYEQYF. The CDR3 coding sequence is TGTGCCAGCAGGGGGGACTTTACAGGGGACGGGACCTACGAGCAGTACTTC.

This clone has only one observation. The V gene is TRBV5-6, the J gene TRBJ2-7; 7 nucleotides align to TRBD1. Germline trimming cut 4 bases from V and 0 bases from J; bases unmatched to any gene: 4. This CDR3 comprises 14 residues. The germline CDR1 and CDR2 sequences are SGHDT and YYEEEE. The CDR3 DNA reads TGTGCCAGCAGCGCCGGGACAGCCTCCTACGAGCAGTACTTC. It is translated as CASSAGTASYEQYF.

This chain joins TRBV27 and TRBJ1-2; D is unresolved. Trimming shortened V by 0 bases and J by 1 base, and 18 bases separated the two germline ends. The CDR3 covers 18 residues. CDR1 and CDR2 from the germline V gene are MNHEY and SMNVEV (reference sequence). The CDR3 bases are TGTGCCAGCAGTTTATCGATTGGGGTGGCGGGCTTTAACTATGGCTACACCTTC. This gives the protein CASSLSIGVAGFNYGYTF.

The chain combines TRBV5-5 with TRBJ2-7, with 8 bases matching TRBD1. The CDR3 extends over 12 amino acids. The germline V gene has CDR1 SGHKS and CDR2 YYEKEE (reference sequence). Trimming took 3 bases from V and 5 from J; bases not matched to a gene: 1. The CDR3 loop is CASSWTGNEQYF. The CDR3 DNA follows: TGTGCCAGCAGCTGGACAGGGAACGAGCAGTACTTC.

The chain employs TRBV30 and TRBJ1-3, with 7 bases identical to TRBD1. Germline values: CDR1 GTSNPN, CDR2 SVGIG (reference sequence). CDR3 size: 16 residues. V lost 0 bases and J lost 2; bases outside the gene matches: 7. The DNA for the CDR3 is TGTGCCTGGAGTGTATCTGGGGACAGACCTGGAAACACCATATATTTT. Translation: CAWSVSGDRPGNTIYF. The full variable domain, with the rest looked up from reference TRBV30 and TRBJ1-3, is SQTIHQWPATLVQPVGSPLSLECTVEGTSNPNLYWYRQAAGRGLQLLFYSVGIGQISSEVPQNLSASRPQDRQFILSSKKLLLSDSGFYLCAWSVSGDRPGNTIYFGEGSWLTVV.

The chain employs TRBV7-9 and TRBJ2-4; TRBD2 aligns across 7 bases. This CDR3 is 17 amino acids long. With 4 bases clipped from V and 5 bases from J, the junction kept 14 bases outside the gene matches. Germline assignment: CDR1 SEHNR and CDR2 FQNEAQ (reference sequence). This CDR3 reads CASSYPPGEGRENIQYF. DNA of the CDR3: TGTGCCAGCAGCTACCCTCCGGGGGAGGGCAGGGAAAACATTCAGTACTTC.

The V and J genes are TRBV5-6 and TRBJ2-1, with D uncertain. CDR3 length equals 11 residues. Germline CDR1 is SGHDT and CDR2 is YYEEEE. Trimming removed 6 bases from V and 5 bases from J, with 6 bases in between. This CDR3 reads CASTTNNEQFF. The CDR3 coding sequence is TGTGCCAGCACAACTAACAATGAGCAGTTCTTC.